This is a list of T cell receptor beta chains from one sample in a study of cytomegalovirus exposure and HLA in healthy donors. The assay was immunoSEQ multiplex PCR, and TCRdb's table has in-frame clones only and misses some. This sample's table reports 120,000 or so clones. Sequenced sample: PBMCs. Source of these receptors: a man younger than 35 in good health and CMV-seronegative. Each CDR3 is given with its conserved first and last residue. Each record gives: V gene, D gene, CDR3 length, J gene, CDR3 DNA, CDR3 protein. The D gene is left open where the match is weak.

>TRBV6-8|NA|14|TRBJ2-3
TGTGCCAGCAGGGGGGACTGGTACACAGATACGCAGTATTTT
CASRGDWYTDTQYF
>TRBV19|NA|14|TRBJ2-1
TGTGCCAGTAGTCCTGTGGCGGCCTACAATGAGCAGTTCTTC
CASSPVAAYNEQFF
>TRBV27|NA|16|TRBJ2-2
TGTGCCAGCAAACTTTCTAAAGGGGCCGTCACCGGGGAGCTGTTTTTT
CASKLSKGAVTGELFF
>TRBV5-4|TRBD1|14|TRBJ1-2
TGTGCCAGCAGCTGGGGGACAGGGGGCAACGGCTACACCTTC
CASSWGTGGNGYTF
>TRBV5-6|NA|13|TRBJ2-7
TGTGCCAGCAGCCTCGGTGGAGGGGCGGAGCAGTACTTC
CASSLGGGAEQYF
>TRBV6-5|TRBD2|16|TRBJ2-5
TGTGCCAGCAGTTACTCAGAGGGCGGGGGGGCGGAGACCCAGTACTTC
CASSYSEGGGAETQYF
>TRBV2|NA|11|TRBJ2-1
TGTGCCAGCAGTTTTGGAGGGACGCAGTTCTTC
CASSFGGTQFF
>TRBV28|NA|12|TRBJ2-7
TGTGCCAGCAGTTTTACAGCATACGAGCAGTACTTC
CASSFTAYEQYF
>TRBV6-1|TRBD1|14|TRBJ2-7
TGTGCCAGCAGCAGGACAGGGGTCAACTACGAGCAGTACTTC
CASSRTGVNYEQYF
>TRBV11-2|NA|16|TRBJ2-5
TGTGCCAGCAGCTCCTCACTTAGCGGATACCAAGAGACCCAGTACTTC
CASSSSLSGYQETQYF
>TRBV6-6|NA|16|TRBJ2-1
NA
CASSQHFGTGYNEQFF
>TRBV5-4|NA|14|TRBJ2-5
TGTGCCAGCAGCTATGGCGCAGGGCAAGAGACCCAGTACTTC
CASSYGAGQETQYF
>TRBV5-6|NA|13|TRBJ2-1
TGTGCCAGCAGCTTAACAGGGAGCAATGAGCAGTTCTTC
CASSLTGSNEQFF
>TRBV5-6|TRBD1|14|TRBJ2-7
TGTGCCAGCAGCCTCAGGGGGCCCTCCTACGAGCAGTACTTC
CASSLRGPSYEQYF
>TRBV28|TRBD1|16|TRBJ1-3
TGTGCCAGCAGTCTTGGACAGGGGGCAACGGGAAACACCATATATTTT
CASSLGQGATGNTIYF
>TRBV30|TRBD2|13|TRBJ2-5
TGTGCCTGGAGTGAGTCTAGCGGAAAGACCCAGTACTTC
CAWSESSGKTQYF
>TRBV29-1|NA|12|TRBJ1-1
TGCAGCGTGGGTGAGGGGGGGCAGGAAGCTTCCTTT
CSVGEGGQEASF
>TRBV6-6|TRBD1|16|TRBJ2-1
TGTGCCAGCAGTTACCCCCTCGGACAGGGGAACAATGAGCAGTTCTTC
CASSYPLGQGNNEQFF
>TRBV2|TRBD2|15|TRBJ2-1
TGTGCCAGCAGTGAGGGACTAGGAGTTTCCGATGAGCAGTTCTTC
CASSEGLGVSDEQFF
>TRBV27|NA|17|TRBJ1-5
TGTGCCAGCAGTTTATGGAGTGCGGTAGCGGGTGGGCAGCCCCAGCATTTT
CASSLWSAVAGGQPQHF
>TRBV10-3|NA|12|TRBJ1-1
TGTGCCATCAGTGTGGGGGGAACTGAAGCTTTCTTT
CAISVGGTEAFF
>TRBV5-5|TRBD1|15|TRBJ2-5
TGTGCCAGCAGCTCAGTGACAGGGAAGGGAGAGACCCAGTACTTC
CASSSVTGKGETQYF